The 10 T cell receptor beta chains given below trace back to one sample, sequenced in a study of cytomegalovirus exposure and HLA in healthy donors. Primers for the PCR totalled 60 Vbeta and 13 Jbeta. Repertoires were generated with immunoSEQ multiplex PCR, while TCRdb's copy carries only in-frame clones and drops some. Seen here are 110,000 to 150,000 clones, about 81% observed once, and the top ten hold about 6.5%. Sequences were obtained from PBMCs. These receptors all come from a man aged 25 to 45 in good health and CMV-seronegative.

The chain has TRBV5-6 and TRBJ1-2; D not certain. V shed 4 bases and J shed 5 bases, with 9 bases lying between them. This CDR3 contains 12 residues. CDR1 SGHDT and CDR2 YYEEEE come from the germline V gene. The CDR3 here is CASSPGFYGYTF. For the CDR3, the DNA is TGTGCCAGCAGCCCGGGGTTTTATGGCTACACCTTC.

This clone came up a few times. V is TRBV2 and J is TRBJ2-1; 9 bases fit TRBD2. In germline, CDR1 is SNHLY, CDR2 FYNNEI. J gave up 8 bases and V 3 bases, and 11 bases lay outside the gene matches. The CDR3 is 16 amino acids. The CDR3 DNA reads TGTGCCAGCAGTGAGGACACGGGACTAGCAGTATATGAGCAGTTCTTC. Its protein product is CASSEDTGLAVYEQFF.

J is TRBJ1-2 and V is TRBV11-2; 7 nucleotides agree with TRBD1. V lost 5 bases to trimming and J lost 3 bases; unmatched junction nucleotides: 12. CDR3 length equals 16 residues. Germline V CDR1 and CDR2: SGHAT, FQNNGV. CDR3 in DNA: TGTGCCAGCAGCCAGGGGGTTGACAGGGCGGACTATGGCTACACCTTC. Its protein product is CASSQGVDRADYGYTF.

The J gene is TRBJ2-1, the V gene TRBV7-3, with TRBD1 matching 7 bases. CDR1 SGHTA and CDR2 FQGTGA come from the germline V gene. The CDR3 has 13 residues. Trimming took 5 bases from V and 12 from J; bases not matched to a gene: 10. The CDR3 sequence is CASSLGRQGGQFF. The CDR3 nucleotides are TGTGCCAGCAGCCTAGGGCGACAGGGCGGGCAGTTCTTC.

This clone came up once. The chain carries TRBV7-2 and TRBJ2-3; a possible D gene is TRBD2 (5 bases). The CDR3 is 16 amino acids. Trimming left V 4 bases short and J 4 bases short, with 18 bases between. From germline, CDR1 is SGHTA and CDR2 FQGNSA. CDR3 amino acids: CASSSVASSLSDTQYF. The DNA of the CDR3 is TGTGCCAGCAGCTCGGTAGCGTCCTCCCTGTCAGATACGCAGTATTTT.

The V gene is TRBV2, the J gene TRBJ2-7; 8 bases are a match to TRBD1. The CDR3 length is 15 residues. Germline-derived CDR1 and CDR2 are SNHLY and FYNNEI. Trimming cost V 8 bases and J 1 base; bases outside gene matches: 10. CDR3 loop: CASRYARTGSYEQYF. DNA of the CDR3: TGTGCCAGCCGATACGCCCGGACAGGGTCCTACGAGCAGTACTTC.

The V and J genes are TRBV6-5 and TRBJ2-3; 8 nucleotides align to TRBD1. The CDR3 totals 15 residues. Germline CDR1 reads MNHEY; CDR2 reads SVGAGI. The ends lost 2 bases at V and 1 base at J; junction bases unmatched: 2. CDR3 protein: CASSYGQGRTDTQYF. The CDR3 nucleotides are TGTGCCAGCAGTTACGGACAGGGACGCACAGATACGCAGTATTTT.

The rearrangement links TRBV2 to TRBJ2-2, with 13 positions matching TRBD2. CDR1 is SNHLY and CDR2 is FYNNEI in the germline V gene. The CDR3 sequence is 16 residues long. The V and J ends lost 6 bases and 7 bases, in that order; junction bases with no gene match: 8. The CDR3 nucleotides are TGTGCCAGCAGCAAAACTAGCGGGGGGGGATTCGGGGAGCTGTTTTTT. Translation gives CASSKTSGGGFGELFF.

The rearrangement links TRBV9 to TRBJ2-5; possibly TRBD2 for D (6 bases). The germline gives CDR1 SGDLS, CDR2 YYNGEE. V was shortened by 0 bases and J by 5 bases, with 14 bases between the two germline ends. CDR3 size: 15 residues. CDR3 region: CASSVGGVPRETQYF. The CDR3 DNA is TGTGCCAGCAGCGTAGGCGGGGTCCCGCGGGAGACCCAGTACTTC. Full variable domain (rest looked up from reference TRBV9 and TRBJ2-5): DSGVTQTPKHLITATGQRVTLRCSPRSGDLSVYWYQQSLDQGLQFLIQYYNGEERAKGNILERFSAQQFPDLHSELNLSSLELGDSALYFCASSVGGVPRETQYFGPGTRLLVL.

This chain connects TRBV5-1 to TRBJ2-1, with D tentatively TRBD2 (6 bases). Germline CDR1 and CDR2: SGHRS and YFSETQ. The CDR3 totals 14 residues. V was shortened by 0 bases and J by 5 bases, with 9 bases between the two germline ends. The CDR3 region has the DNA TGCGCCAGCAGCTTGGTAGTAGCGGACAATGAGCAGTTCTTC. Its translation is CASSLVVADNEQFF.